This TCR beta chain was found in a study of tumor-infiltrating lymphocytes in primary liver carcinoma. As for the study in general: Spanning 30 to 69 years of age, the patients were men and women. Study-wide results and limits: Overlap between tumor regions exceeded overlap of tumor with adjacent tissue or blood.

A constant-region primer primed TCR beta cDNA synthesis from 450 to 550 ng of total RNA. Three nested multiplex PCR rounds, a slightly modified ARM-PCR method, built the TCR beta libraries. TCRdb reanalysed the multiplex PCR reads using MiXCR and keeps one entry per CDR3 protein. The sample includes approximately 92,000 distinct CDR3 sequences, approximately 68% seen only once; the top ten take around 9.5%. With regard to this clonotype: What it binds is not known.

It was from roughly 20-30 mg of unsorted bulk tissue that RNA and DNA were co-extracted. Samples were taken from five separate regions of every tumor. The sequence was collected from a woman aged 55-70 years with primary liver carcinoma and hepatitis B virus infection. Input material: liver tumor tissue from sampling region 5. As to subset: tumor region T5, tumor centre.

CDR3 sequence: CADSLAQPGGSGNTIYF. The CDR3, as DNA: TGTGCCGACAGCTTAGCGCAACCAGGGGGATCTGGAAACACCATATATTTT. The V call is TRBV7-9, the J call TRBJ1-3; 7 bases match TRBD1. The V and J ends lost 11 bases and 1 base, in that order; junction bases with no gene match: 17. The CDR3 has 17 residues. Germline V gives CDR1 SEHNR, CDR2 FQNEAQ (reference sequence).